Listed here are 14 T cell receptor beta chains from one sample, sequenced in a study of T cell repertoires in cytomegalovirus infection. One entry per CDR3 protein results from TCRdb running MiXCR on the reads. The data show hundreds of thousands of distinct CDR3 sequences, around 24% seen once. Sequencing was done on a sample of CD8+ T cells from PBMCs. The receptor source for this set is a human donor in good health (CMV status not recorded). Some clones in this sample may be carry-over from other donors' samples.

The V and J genes are TRBV4-1 and TRBJ2-3; 10 nucleotides align to TRBD2. Germline values: CDR1 MGHRA, CDR2 YSYEKL. V lost 1 base, J lost 11 bases, and 12 bases stayed unmatched. CDR3 length: 16 residues. CDR3 sequence reads: CASSQGLAVAGGEQYF. CDR3 DNA sequence: TGCGCCAGCAGCCAAGGCCTAGCAGTAGCGGGGGGTGAGCAGTATTTT.

This clonotype was recorded at least ten times. DNA for the CDR3: TGTGCCAGCTTAAGCTTAGGATGGGATACGCAGTATTTT. Protein: CASLSLGWDTQYF. The chain uses TRBV7-2 and TRBJ2-3; D unresolved. Germline CDR1 reads SGHTA; CDR2 reads FQGNSA. The CDR3 sequence is 13 residues long. Between the trimmed V and J ends, which lost 8 bases and 6 bases, there was a span of 15 bases.

This clonotype was counted many times. This chain joins TRBV7-2 and TRBJ2-3; 10 bases line up with TRBD2. The germline V gene has CDR1 SGHTA and CDR2 FQGNSA. The CDR3 runs to 15 residues. V was pared by 5 bases and J by 3 bases, with 5 bases of the junction left unmatched. Written as DNA, the CDR3 is TGTGCCAGCAGCCCAAGCGGGGGGGCAACAGATACGCAGTATTTT. Its protein is CASSPSGGATDTQYF.

J is TRBJ2-1 and V is TRBV4-1; D unresolved. V lost 0 bases, J lost 10 bases, and 22 bases lay in between. The CDR3 is 17 amino acids. Germline CDR1 and CDR2: MGHRA and YSYEKL. CDR3 loop: CASSQDFTRKVLREQFF. The CDR3 coding sequence is TGCGCCAGCAGCCAAGATTTTACCAGGAAAGTTTTAAGGGAGCAGTTCTTC.

This clonotype was counted between two and nine times. The CDR3 is CASSHRSASLNEQFF. CDR3 nucleotides: TGTGCCAGCAGTCACAGGTCCGCCTCGCTCAATGAGCAGTTCTTC. This chain connects TRBV7-2 to TRBJ2-1; perhaps TRBD1 as D (5 bases). The CDR3 extends over 15 amino acids. In germline, CDR1 is SGHTA, CDR2 FQGNSA. V lost 6 bases and J lost 6, with 18 bases in between.

The V gene is TRBV7-8, the J gene TRBJ2-1, with D perhaps being TRBD1 or TRBD2 (5 bases each). Germline-derived CDR1 and CDR2 are SGHVS and FQNEAQ. V shed 1 base and J shed 2 bases, with 9 bases lying between them. This CDR3 contains 15 residues. CDR3 residues: CASSLVGTAYNEQFF. CDR3 DNA sequence: TGTGCCAGCAGCTTAGTTGGGACCGCCTACAATGAGCAGTTCTTC.

This clonotype has only a few counts. The chain couples TRBV19 to TRBJ1-2; D is unresolved. This CDR3 has 13 residues. V was shortened by 7 bases and J by 3 bases, with 12 bases between the two germline ends. From germline, CDR1 is LNHDA and CDR2 SQIVND (reference sequence). CDR3 in DNA: TGTGCCAGTACCTCTTGGCAGGACTATGGCTACACCTTC. This codes for CASTSWQDYGYTF.

As to this clonotype: This may arise from a read error, as a much more abundant clone is one base away. The chain is built from TRBV7-8 and TRBJ2-3, with D tentatively TRBD2 (6 bases). The CDR3 runs 12 residues. The germline CDR1 and CDR2 sequences are SGHVS and FQNEAQ. CDR3: CVSSSGEDTQYF. In DNA form, the CDR3 reads TGTGTCAGCAGCTCGGGGGAAGATACGCAGTATTTT. Variable domain in full (rest from reference TRBV7-8 and TRBJ2-3): GAGVSQSPRYKVAKRGQDVALRCDPISGHVSLFWYQQALGQGPEFLTYFQNEAQLDKSGLPSDRFFAERPEGSVSTLKIQRTQQEDSAVYLCVSSSGEDTQYFGPGTRLTVL.

This clonotype was found a few times. The gene calls are TRBV9 and TRBJ1-4; 8 bases agree with TRBD1. The CDR3 is made up of 15 amino acids. After removal of 4 bases from V and 5 bases from J, the junction contained 7 bases not matched to a gene. Per germline, CDR1 SGDLS and CDR2 YYNGEE. CDR3 sequence reads: CASSSGQASNEKLFF. The CDR3, as DNA: TGTGCCAGCAGCTCGGGACAGGCCTCAAATGAAAAACTGTTTTTT.

The chain combines TRBV18 with TRBJ2-2; D may match TRBD1 or TRBD2 (5 bases each). The V gene lost 4 bases and the J gene lost 0 bases, with 15 bases spanning the gap. CDR1 is KGHSH, CDR2 LQKENI, per germline. CDR3 length equals 17 residues. The CDR3 spells CASSLDWDGANTGELFF. The CDR3 DNA reads as TGTGCCAGCTCACTTGACTGGGACGGCGCGAACACCGGGGAGCTGTTTTTT.

This clonotype was counted many times. The chain couples TRBV7-8 to TRBJ2-7, with 9 bases identical to TRBD1. V lost 1 base to trimming and J lost 4 bases; unmatched junction nucleotides: 11. This CDR3 has 17 residues. The V gene's germline CDR1 is SGHVS and CDR2 FQNEAQ. CDR3 protein: CASSLESPGQGIYEQYV. CDR3 sequence (DNA): TGTGCCAGCAGCTTAGAGTCTCCGGGACAGGGAATATACGAGCAGTACGTC.

The genes are TRBV6-6 and TRBJ2-3, with a possible D match to TRBD1 (6 bases). This CDR3 has 15 amino acids. Germline V gene sequence: CDR1 MNHNY, CDR2 SVGAGI (reference sequence). V was clipped by 2 bases and J by 4 bases, with 13 bases between them. The CDR3 sequence: CASSYIWGRADTQYF. The CDR3 DNA reads TGTGCCAGCAGTTACATCTGGGGGCGAGCAGATACGCAGTATTTT.

This clonotype was observed many times. This sequence joins TRBV7-9 and TRBJ2-5, with TRBD2 matching 10 bases. After removal of 2 bases from V and 5 bases from J, the junction contained 11 bases not matched to a gene. The CDR3 length is 17 residues. CDR1 and CDR2 (germline): SEHNR, FQNEAQ (reference sequence). The CDR3 is CASSLPRSGGDWETQYF. The CDR3 nucleotides read TGTGCCAGCAGCTTACCCCGCAGCGGGGGGGATTGGGAGACCCAGTACTTC.

The rearrangement uses TRBV15 and TRBJ1-1; D perhaps matches TRBD1 (5 bases). The CDR3 length is 13 residues. Germline V gives CDR1 LNHNV, CDR2 YYDKDF (reference sequence). Trimming took off 5 bases at V and 7 bases at J, with 14 bases between the two ends. CDR3 nucleotides: TGTGCCACCAGCGGTTGGGGGTCCGATGAAGCTTTCTTT. This codes for CATSGWGSDEAFF. The full variable domain, its missing parts supplied by reference TRBV15 and TRBJ1-1, is DAMVIQNPRYQVTQFGKPVTLSCSQTLNHNVMYWYQQKSSQAPKLLFHYYDKDFNNEADTPDNFQSRRPNTSFCFLDIRSPGLGDTAMYLCATSGWGSDEAFFGQGTRLTVV.